The clone carrying this T cell receptor (beta chain) occurred a few times. This sample was included in a study of identical twins. TCRdb re-called the 5' RACE reads through MiXCR, storing one row per CDR3 protein. The profile shows hundreds of thousands of distinct CDR3 sequences, about 18% of them singletons. The data were also submitted as part of a second study, on T cells expressing NK-cell markers. In that study: Cells sorted as CD3+CD56+NKG2C+, CD3+CD56+NKG2C- and CD3+CD56-NKG2C+ T cells supplied the TCR beta repertoires. Seven of the eight sequenced donors were classified as HCMV-seropositive, and one was classified as seronegative. The study found dominant NKG2C+ clonotypes at about 1.0-8% of CD8+ T cells in several donors. Researchers report these clonotypes also headed the CD3+CD56-NKG2C+ fraction in a handful of donors.

Sequencing input: PBMCs. This clonotype was obtained from a woman younger than 35 in good health.

CDR3 sequence (DNA): TGTGCCATCATGGGCAGCCTCCAAGAGACCCAGTACTTC. The encoded protein is CAIMGSLQETQYF. The chain carries TRBV10-3 and TRBJ2-5, with D unclear. CDR3 length: 13 amino acids. Trimming cost V 7 bases and J 1 base, with 10 bases left between them. Looked up from germline, CDR1 is ENHRY and CDR2 is SYGVKD.